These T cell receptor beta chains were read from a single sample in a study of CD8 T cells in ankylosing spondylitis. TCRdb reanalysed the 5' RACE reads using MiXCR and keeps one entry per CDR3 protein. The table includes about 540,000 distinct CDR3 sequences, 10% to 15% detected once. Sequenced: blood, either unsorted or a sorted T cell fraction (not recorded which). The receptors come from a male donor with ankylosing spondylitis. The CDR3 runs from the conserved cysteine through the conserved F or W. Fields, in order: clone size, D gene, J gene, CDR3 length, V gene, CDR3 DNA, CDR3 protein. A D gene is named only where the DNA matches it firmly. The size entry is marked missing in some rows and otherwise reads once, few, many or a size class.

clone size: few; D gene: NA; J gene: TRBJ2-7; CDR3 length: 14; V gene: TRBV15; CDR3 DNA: TGTGCCACCAGCCGACGACAGGACTCCTACGAGCAGTACTTC; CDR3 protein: CATSRRQDSYEQYF
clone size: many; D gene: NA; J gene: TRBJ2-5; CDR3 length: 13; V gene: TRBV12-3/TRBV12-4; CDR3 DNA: TGTGCCAGCAGTTTATGGGGCGCCGAGACCCAGTACTTC; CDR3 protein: CASSLWGAETQYF
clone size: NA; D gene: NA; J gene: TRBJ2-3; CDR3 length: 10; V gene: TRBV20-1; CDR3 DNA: TGCAGTGCTACCACAGATACGCAGTATTTT; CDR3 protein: CSATTDTQYF
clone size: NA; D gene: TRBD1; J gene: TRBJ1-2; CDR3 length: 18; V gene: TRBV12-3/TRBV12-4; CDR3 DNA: TGTGCCAGCCACAAAGGACCCTATGAACGAGGGGGCATGGATGGCTACACCTTC; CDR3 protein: CASHKGPYERGGMDGYTF
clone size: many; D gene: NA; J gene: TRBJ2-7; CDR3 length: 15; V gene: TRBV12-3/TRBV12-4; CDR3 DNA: TGTGCCAGCAGTTTAGTTACTGGGATAGGGTACGAGCAGTACTTC; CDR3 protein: CASSLVTGIGYEQYF
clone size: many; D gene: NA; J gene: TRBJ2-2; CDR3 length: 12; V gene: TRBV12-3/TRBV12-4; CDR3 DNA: TGTGCCAGCAGGGGGCGGACCGGGGAGCTGTTTTTT; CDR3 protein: CASRGRTGELFF
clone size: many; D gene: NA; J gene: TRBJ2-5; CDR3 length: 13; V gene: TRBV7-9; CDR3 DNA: TGTGCCAGCAGCTTCGGGGGCACAGAGACCCAGTACTTC; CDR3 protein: CASSFGGTETQYF
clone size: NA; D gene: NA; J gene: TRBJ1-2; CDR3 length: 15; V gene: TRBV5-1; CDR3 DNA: TGCGCCAGCAGCTTCTCGGGGGACACTAACTATGGCTACACCTTC; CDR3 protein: CASSFSGDTNYGYTF
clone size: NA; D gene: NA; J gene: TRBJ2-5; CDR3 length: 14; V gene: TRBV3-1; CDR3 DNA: TGTGCCAGCAGCCAAGAAATAGGACAAGAGACCCAGTACTTC; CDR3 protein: CASSQEIGQETQYF
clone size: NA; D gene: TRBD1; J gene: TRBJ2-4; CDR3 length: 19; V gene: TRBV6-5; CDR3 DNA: TGTGCCAGCAGTTCGACATCGGGACAGGGGTCAGGAGGCAAAAACATTCAGTACTTC; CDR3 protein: CASSSTSGQGSGGKNIQYF
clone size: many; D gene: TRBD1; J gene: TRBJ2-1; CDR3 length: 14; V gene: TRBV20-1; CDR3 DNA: TGCAGTGCTAGGGGACAGGGGGGATACAATGAGCAGTTCTTC; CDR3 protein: CSARGQGGYNEQFF
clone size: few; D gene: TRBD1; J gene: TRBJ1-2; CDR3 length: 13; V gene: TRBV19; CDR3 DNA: TGTGCCACCCGGCAGGGGGCCTTCTATGGCTACACCTTC; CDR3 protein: CATRQGAFYGYTF
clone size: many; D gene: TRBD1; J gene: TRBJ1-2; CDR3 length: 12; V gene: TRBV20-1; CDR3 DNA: TGCAGTGCTCAGACAGGGACCTATGGCTACACCTTC; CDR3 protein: CSAQTGTYGYTF
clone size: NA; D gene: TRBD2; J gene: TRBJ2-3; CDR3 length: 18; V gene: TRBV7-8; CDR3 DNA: TGTGCCAGCAGCTCCTATTTACGGACTAGCGGGACAACAGATACGCAGTATTTT; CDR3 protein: CASSSYLRTSGTTDTQYF
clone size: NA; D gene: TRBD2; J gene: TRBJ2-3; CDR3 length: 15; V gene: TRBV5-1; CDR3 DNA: TGCGCCAGCAGCTTAGGACTAGCGACCGCAGATACGCAGTATTTT; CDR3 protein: CASSLGLATADTQYF
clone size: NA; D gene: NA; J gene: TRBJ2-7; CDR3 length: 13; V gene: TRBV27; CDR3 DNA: TGTGCCAGCAGAGTCAGGGGTACCTACGAGCAGTACTTC; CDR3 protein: CASRVRGTYEQYF
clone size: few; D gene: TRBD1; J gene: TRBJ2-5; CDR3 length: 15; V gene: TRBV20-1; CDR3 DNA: TGCAGTGCTACTCAATGGACAGGGGCATGGGAGACCCAGTACTTC; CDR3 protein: CSATQWTGAWETQYF
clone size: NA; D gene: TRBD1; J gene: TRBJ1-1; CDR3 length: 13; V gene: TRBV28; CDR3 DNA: TGTGCCAGCATCAACCCCGGGACAGATGAAGCTTTCTTT; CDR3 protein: CASINPGTDEAFF
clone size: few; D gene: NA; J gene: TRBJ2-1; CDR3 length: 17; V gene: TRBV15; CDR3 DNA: TGTGCCACCAGCAGAGATGTCTGGCGGAGCTCCTACAATGAGCAGTTCTTC; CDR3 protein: CATSRDVWRSSYNEQFF
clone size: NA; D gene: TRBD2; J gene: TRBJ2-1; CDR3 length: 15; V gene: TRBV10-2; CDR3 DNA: TGCGCCAGCAGGCCCCCGGGACTAGTAATAGGTGAGCAGTTCTTC; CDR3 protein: CASRPPGLVIGEQFF
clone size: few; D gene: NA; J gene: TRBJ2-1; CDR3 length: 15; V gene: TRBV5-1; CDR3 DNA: TGCGCCAGCAGTTTATCCGGAGACAACTACAATGAGCAGTTCTTC; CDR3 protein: CASSLSGDNYNEQFF
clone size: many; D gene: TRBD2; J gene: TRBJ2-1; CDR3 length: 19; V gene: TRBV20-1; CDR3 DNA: TGCAGTGCTAGAGTTTATAGGACTAGCGGGCCGAGCTCCTACAATGAGCAGTTCTTC; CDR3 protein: CSARVYRTSGPSSYNEQFF
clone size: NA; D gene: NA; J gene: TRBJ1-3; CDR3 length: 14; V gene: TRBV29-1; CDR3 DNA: TGCAGCGTTCGCCAGGGAGTTCTAGGAAACACCATATATTTT; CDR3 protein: CSVRQGVLGNTIYF
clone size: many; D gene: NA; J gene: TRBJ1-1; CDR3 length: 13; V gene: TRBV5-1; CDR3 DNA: TGCGCCAGCAGCTTGGTGATGAACACTGAAGCTTTCTTT; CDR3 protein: CASSLVMNTEAFF
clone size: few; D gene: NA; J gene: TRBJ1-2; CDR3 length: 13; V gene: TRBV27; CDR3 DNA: TGTGCCAGCAGTTTTGGGGCGCACTATGGCTACACCTTC; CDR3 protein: CASSFGAHYGYTF
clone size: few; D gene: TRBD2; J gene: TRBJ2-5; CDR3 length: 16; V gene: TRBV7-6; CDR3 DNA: TGTGCCAGCAGCTTAGGTCGTGGCGGGAGGTTGGAGACCCAGTACTTC; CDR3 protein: CASSLGRGGRLETQYF
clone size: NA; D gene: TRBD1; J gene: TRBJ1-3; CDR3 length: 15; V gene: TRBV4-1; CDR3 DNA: TGCGCCAGCAGCCAGGAAGGACAGGGAGATGTCACCATATATTTT; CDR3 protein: CASSQEGQGDVTIYF
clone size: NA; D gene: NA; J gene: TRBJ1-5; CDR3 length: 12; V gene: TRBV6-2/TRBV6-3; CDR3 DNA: TGTGCCAGCAGTGACGGGGATAGGTCCCAGCATTTT; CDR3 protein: CASSDGDRSQHF
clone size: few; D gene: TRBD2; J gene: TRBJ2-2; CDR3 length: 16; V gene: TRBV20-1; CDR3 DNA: TGCAGTGCTAGTAGGGCTAGCGGGAGTGACACCGGGGAGCTGTTTTTT; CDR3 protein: CSASRASGSDTGELFF